This T cell receptor (beta chain) was profiled in a study of molecular identifiers for immune sequencing clone quantification. Study observations and caveats: Spiked Jurkat TCR RNA from one cell was reportedly detectable among 950,000 to 1,000,000 naive cells. For effector cells, clones above 20 RNA copies held over 98% of molecules; for naive cells, under 1%.

Library preparation followed earlier protocols using designated TCR primers. A single record per CDR3 protein comes from TCRdb applying MiXCR to the PCR reads. This sample has about half a million distinct CDR3 sequences, with around 25% found just once. J gave up 4 bases and V 3 bases, and 10 bases lay outside the gene matches. Germline V lookup: CDR1 SGHDT, CDR2 YYEEEE. The CDR3 extends over 16 amino acids. This clonotype was seen more than once but under ten times. Antigen unknown. Sorting recovered naive CD8 T cells on a CD8+CD4-CCR7+CD45RA+ profile. The TCR comes from a human donor in good health. Some libraries in this study had Jurkat cell RNA spiked in. The chain recombines TRBV5-6 with TRBJ2-3, with 8 bases matching TRBD2. What was sequenced was naive CD8+ T cells from blood, with Jurkat cell RNA spiked in. The subset was: FACS-sorted CD8+CD4-CCR7+CD45RA+ naive T cells. The CDR3 loop is CASSYPGLGGPDTQYF. CDR3 DNA: TGTGCCAGCAGCTACCCGGGACTAGGTGGACCAGATACGCAGTATTTT.